This paragraph covers one TCR beta chain sequence. This sample was included in a study of blood T cell repertoires in COVID-19. As for the study in general: Acute and convalescent COVID-19 samples came from the United States, Italy and Spain. T cells, B-cell-depleted T cells, or PBMCs provided the cDNA or gDNA that served as material.

Original processing methods: How many nucleated cells were present was estimated from reference gene primer amplification. Assay used: immunoSEQ multiplex PCR; TCRdb lists only in-frame clones, some missing. D and trimming come from the DNA, and the V and J calls and clone size come from that table. The sample consists of more than 150,000 clones, approximately 87% of them appearing once. V shed 3 bases and J shed 3 bases, with 11 bases lying between them. The CDR3 has 14 residues. Germline V gene sequence: CDR1 ENHRY, CDR2 SYGVKD. The sequence was obtained from a woman aged 70-85 years with acute or convalescent COVID-19. Sequencing input: peripheral blood. V and J are TRBV10-3 and TRBJ1-1, with D unresolved. DNA of the CDR3: TGTGCCATCAGTGACGGGATCCCGGACACTGAAGCTTTCTTT. Translated: CAISDGIPDTEAFF.